This T cell receptor beta chain stems from a study of blood T cell repertoires in COVID-19. V was clipped by 1 base and J by 5 bases; unmatched bases: 18. CDR1 SGHVS and CDR2 FNYEAQ come from the germline V gene. The CDR3 runs to 20 residues. Sequenced by immunoSEQ multiplex PCR; TCRdb stores in-frame clones only, minus some. The sample consists of around 200,000 clones, roughly 80% of them appearing once. The clonotype originates from a woman older than 75 with acute or convalescent COVID-19. The sequencing sample was made of peripheral blood. The V gene is TRBV7-6, the J gene TRBJ2-2; TRBD2 matches 8 bases. The CDR3 DNA reads as TGTGCCAGCAGCTTAGGGTCCGGGGGGGCCGATGCCGGCCGGACCGGGGAGCTGTTTTTT. This sequence encodes CASSLGSGGADAGRTGELFF. Supplemented by reference TRBV7-6 and TRBJ2-2, the full variable domain reads GAGVSQSPRYKVTKRGQDVALRCDPISGHVSLYWYRQALGQGPEFLTYFNYEAQQDKSGLPNDRFSAERPEGSISTLTIQRTEQRDSAMYRCASSLGSGGADAGRTGELFFGEGSRLTVL.